The sequence of this T cell receptor beta chain was determined in a study of T cell responses to AZD1222 COVID-19 vaccine. General study findings and limits: Spike-specific TCR depth and breadth grew after two AZD1222 doses. Donors, mostly white British, included more females; clonal diversity was possibly underestimated. Baseline seropositives among AZD1222 recipients totaled only 5 or 6. After the peak T cell response, and only then, were repertoires sampled.

Measured with immunoSEQ multiplex PCR; TCRdb has only the in-frame clones, and not every one. The table records about 100,000 clones, approximately 91% of them present only once. As regards this clone: Its antigen is unknown.

The CDR3 has 15 residues. Per germline, CDR1 KGHSH and CDR2 LQKENI. J was trimmed by 4 bases and V by 0 bases; bases with no gene match: 3. The source of this sequence is an adult in good health. The sequencing used peripheral blood, collected on day 0 of AZD1222 vaccination. This chain links TRBV18 with TRBJ2-1; 7 bases map to TRBD2. The CDR3 DNA is TGTGCCAGCTCACCACCGGGCGGGAGTTACAATGAGCAGTTCTTC. Its translation is CASSPPGGSYNEQFF.